These T cell receptor beta chains were read from a single sample in a study of neurological immune-mediated disorders. From the 5' RACE reads, TCRdb called clonotypes with MiXCR, one entry per CDR3 protein. Seen here are about 70,000 distinct CDR3 sequences, under 5.5% observed once, and the top ten hold around 2.2%. Sequencing input: PBMCs. Receptors were obtained from a woman between 65 and 79 years old with multiple sclerosis. The CDR3 runs from the conserved cysteine through the conserved F or W. The D gene is left open where the match is weak. Rows may omit the clone size; those that give it use once, few, many or a size class.

>TRBJ1-1|many|TRBV7-2|-
CASSSWRGGRITEAFF
TGTGCCAGCAGCTCATGGCGGGGGGGGAGGATCACTGAAGCTTTCTTT
>TRBJ2-7|many|TRBV2|-
CASKRGPYEQYF
TGTGCCAGCAAGAGGGGCCCCTACGAGCAGTACTTC
>TRBJ1-1|many|TRBV12-3/TRBV12-4|-
CASSSRGARGSEAFF
TGTGCCAGCAGTTCCCGGGGCGCCCGGGGGTCTGAAGCTTTCTTT
>TRBJ2-7|many|TRBV6-5|-
CASSYQAGWVYEQYF
TGTGCCAGCAGTTACCAGGCGGGTTGGGTCTACGAGCAGTACTTC
>TRBJ2-1|many|TRBV20-1|-
CSAKGGTVSYNEQFF
TGCAGTGCTAAGGGGGGGACAGTCTCCTACAATGAGCAGTTCTTC
>TRBJ2-5|-|TRBV24-1|TRBD2
CATSDSGAGGEIRETQYF
TGTGCCACCAGTGATTCCGGAGCGGGAGGTGAAATTCGAGAGACCCAGTACTTC
>TRBJ1-5|-|TRBV12-3/TRBV12-4|-
CASSRTDSNQPQHF
TGTGCCAGCAGCAGGACTGATAGCAATCAGCCCCAGCATTTT
>TRBJ2-7|many|TRBV20-1|TRBD2
CSAGLADSAYEQYF
TGCAGTGCTGGACTAGCGGATTCTGCCTACGAGCAGTACTTC
>TRBJ2-3|many|TRBV7-2|TRBD1
CASSLIGQGTDTQYF
TGTGCCAGCAGCTTGATCGGACAGGGCACAGATACGCAGTATTTT
>TRBJ2-1|many|TRBV12-3/TRBV12-4|-
CASSLGGSYNEQFF
TGTGCCAGCAGTTTAGGGGGCTCCTACAATGAGCAGTTCTTC
>TRBJ1-5|-|TRBV5-1|-
CASSLDGRTNQPQHF
TGCGCCAGCAGCTTGGATGGAAGGACGAATCAGCCCCAGCATTTT
>TRBJ1-5|many|TRBV27|-
CASSFEGQPQHF
TGTGCCAGCAGTTTCGAGGGTCAGCCCCAGCATTTT
>TRBJ2-1|many|TRBV4-2|TRBD2
CASSSPGLAGVSNEQFF
TGTGCCAGCAGCTCGCCGGGACTAGCGGGAGTAAGCAATGAGCAGTTCTTC
>TRBJ1-6|many|TRBV27|TRBD1
CASSLSRDRNSPLHF
TGTGCCAGCAGTTTATCAAGGGACAGAAATTCACCCCTCCACTTT
>TRBJ2-7|many|TRBV4-1|TRBD2
CASSHGTSGSAFSEQYF
TGCGCCAGCAGCCACGGGACTAGCGGGAGTGCTTTCTCCGAGCAGTACTTC
>TRBJ2-1|many|TRBV7-7|TRBD2
CASSPTASGEDNEQFF
TGTGCCAGCAGCCCAACGGCTAGCGGAGAAGACAATGAGCAGTTCTTC
>TRBJ1-2|many|TRBV3-1|-
CASSQEDRRGGYTF
TGTGCCAGCAGCCAAGAAGATAGACGGGGTGGCTACACCTTC
>TRBJ2-6|-|TRBV7-3|-
CASSTQGTGSGANVLTF
TGTGCCAGCAGTACGCAGGGAACTGGCTCTGGGGCCAACGTCCTGACTTTC
>TRBJ1-6|few|TRBV20-1|-
CSARDHGRGNSPLHF
TGCAGTGCTAGAGATCACGGCAGGGGTAATTCACCCCTCCACTTT
>TRBJ2-1|many|TRBV5-6|TRBD2
CASSREGWRGAYNEQFF
TGTGCCAGCAGCCGCGAGGGGTGGCGGGGGGCCTACAATGAGCAGTTCTTC
>TRBJ2-3|many|TRBV9|-
CASSVGDTQYF
TGTGCCAGCAGCGTTGGAGATACGCAGTATTTT
>TRBJ2-5|many|TRBV11-2|-
CASSLRNPTSETQYF
TGTGCCAGCAGCTTACGTAACCCGACATCGGAGACCCAGTACTTC
>TRBJ2-7|many|TRBV2|-
CASSEETAGRYEQYF
TGTGCCAGCAGTGAAGAGACGGCGGGAAGATACGAGCAGTACTTC
>TRBJ2-5|many|TRBV7-3|-
CASSQTSTGAQYF
TGTGCCAGCAGCCAGACTAGTACCGGGGCCCAGTACTTC
>TRBJ1-3|many|TRBV5-1|TRBD1
CASSPGQGSGNTIYF
TGCGCCAGCAGCCCCGGACAGGGGTCTGGAAACACCATATATTTT
>TRBJ1-2|many|TRBV6-5|-
CASSYSGSYGYTF
TGTGCCAGCAGTTACTCTGGGAGCTATGGCTACACCTTC
>TRBJ2-2|many|TRBV6-6|TRBD1
CASSSRTGNTGELFF
TGTGCCAGCAGTAGTAGGACAGGGAACACCGGGGAGCTGTTTTTT
>TRBJ2-7|many|TRBV5-1|TRBD1
CASSPRTGSSYEQYF
TGCGCCAGCAGCCCGAGGACAGGGAGCTCCTACGAGCAGTACTTC
>TRBJ1-1|many|TRBV6-6|-
CASTEGPGITEAFF
TGTGCCAGCACCGAGGGGCCGGGGATCACTGAAGCTTTCTTT
>TRBJ1-1|few|TRBV19|TRBD1
CASNRGRAFF
TGTGCCAGCAACAGGGGGCGGGCTTTCTTT
>TRBJ2-7|many|TRBV7-8|-
CASSLAVREQYF
TGTGCCAGCAGCTTAGCAGTCCGCGAGCAGTACTTC
>TRBJ2-3|-|TRBV4-2|-
CASSHPGDGTDTQYF
TGTGCCAGCAGCCACCCGGGAGATGGTACAGATACGCAGTATTTT
>TRBJ2-2|many|TRBV7-2|TRBD2
CASSLRGTSGELFF
TGTGCCAGCAGCTTAAGAGGGACTAGCGGGGAGCTGTTTTTT
>TRBJ2-3|many|TRBV20-1|-
CSARLGQGGPTDTQYF
TGCAGTGCTAGGCTTGGGCAGGGTGGGCCCACAGATACGCAGTATTTT
>TRBJ2-5|many|TRBV4-3|-
CASSQDLLRSYQETQYF
TGCGCCAGCAGCCAAGATCTTCTCCGTTCGTACCAAGAGACCCAGTACTTC
>TRBJ2-1|-|TRBV5-5|-
CASSLGPSSSYNEQFF
TGTGCCAGCAGCTTGGGGCCGTCGAGCTCCTACAATGAGCAGTTCTTC
>TRBJ2-3|many|TRBV7-2|-
CASSLVGLTDTQYF
TGTGCCAGCAGCTTAGTGGGGTTAACAGATACGCAGTATTTT
>TRBJ2-5|many|TRBV4-3|-
CASSQRRGAETQYF
TGCGCCAGCAGCCAGAGGAGGGGCGCGGAGACCCAGTACTTC
>TRBJ1-5|many|TRBV20-1|-
CSARVEGNQPQHF
TGCAGTGCTAGAGTCGAGGGGAATCAGCCCCAGCATTTT
>TRBJ2-3|-|TRBV12-3/TRBV12-4|TRBD2
CASSSLLRGGQYF
TGTGCCAGCAGTTCCCTTCTCCGGGGGGGGCAGTATTTT
>TRBJ2-7|once|TRBV4-1|TRBD2
CASSPTSGSYEQNF
TGCGCCAGCAGTCCGACTAGCGGTTCCTACGAGCAGAACTTC
>TRBJ2-5|many|TRBV5-1|TRBD2
CASSLAGDRETQYF
TGCGCCAGCAGTTTGGCGGGAGATCGGGAGACCCAGTACTTC
>TRBJ2-2|-|TRBV5-1|-
CACSLEVVAAGELFF
TGCGCCTGCAGCTTGGAAGTTGTGGCCGCTGGGGAGCTGTTTTTT
>TRBJ1-2|many|TRBV12-3/TRBV12-4|TRBD1
CASSSHRGLNGYTF
TGTGCCAGCAGTAGCCACAGGGGGCTCAATGGCTACACCTTC
>TRBJ2-2|many|TRBV9|TRBD2
CASSVRAGGANTGELFF
TGTGCCAGCAGCGTTCGAGCGGGAGGCGCGAACACCGGGGAGCTGTTTTTT
>TRBJ1-5|many|TRBV29-1|-
CSVGGTNQPQHF
TGCAGCGTTGGCGGAACAAATCAGCCCCAGCATTTT
>TRBJ2-3|many|TRBV20-1|-
CSAWNTDTQYF
TGCAGTGCTTGGAACACAGATACGCAGTATTTT
>TRBJ1-5|few|TRBV20-1|-
CSAIGVVSNQPQHF
TGCAGTGCTATCGGGGTCGTCAGCAATCAGCCCCAGCATTTT
>TRBJ1-5|-|TRBV27|-
CASSSLTGFYSNQPQHF
TGTGCCAGCAGTTCCCTGACAGGATTCTATAGCAATCAGCCCCAGCATTTT
>TRBJ2-7|few|TRBV5-1|-
CASSLGLAREEQYF
TGCGCCAGCAGCTTGGGTCTAGCGAGGGAGGAGCAGTACTTC
>TRBJ2-2|many|TRBV12-3/TRBV12-4|-
CASRLAGELFF
TGTGCCAGCCGGCTAGCCGGGGAGCTGTTTTTT
>TRBJ2-5|many|TRBV5-1|TRBD1
CASSRDRALETQYF
TGCGCCAGCAGCCGGGACAGGGCTTTGGAGACCCAGTACTTC
>TRBJ2-3|many|TRBV5-1|TRBD2
CASSFYSGGPEDTQYF
TGCGCCAGCAGCTTTTATTCGGGAGGGCCCGAAGATACGCAGTATTTT
>TRBJ1-1|many|TRBV9|TRBD1
CASRSGDRANTEAFF
TGTGCCAGCAGGTCCGGGGACAGGGCGAACACTGAAGCTTTCTTT
>TRBJ1-1|-|TRBV5-1|-
CASSLASGNTEAFF
TGCGCCAGCAGCTTGGCCTCAGGGAACACTGAAGCTTTCTTT
>TRBJ2-5|many|TRBV3-1|-
CASSIIGETQYF
TGTGCCAGCAGCATAATCGGAGAGACCCAGTACTTC
>TRBJ2-1|many|TRBV4-1|-
CASSQKGQPNEQFF
TGCGCCAGCAGCCAAAAGGGACAACCCAATGAGCAGTTCTTC
>TRBJ2-1|many|TRBV11-2|TRBD2
CASSLDWTSGAYNEQFF
TGTGCCAGCAGCTTAGATTGGACTAGCGGGGCCTACAATGAGCAGTTCTTC
>TRBJ2-1|many|TRBV20-1|TRBD2
CSAHPGTSGRARVYNEQFF
TGCAGTGCTCACCCAGGGACTAGCGGGAGGGCCAGGGTCTACAATGAGCAGTTCTTC
>TRBJ1-2|-|TRBV12-3/TRBV12-4|-
CASSSGPNYGYTF
TGTGCCAGCAGCTCGGGACCTAACTATGGCTACACCTTC